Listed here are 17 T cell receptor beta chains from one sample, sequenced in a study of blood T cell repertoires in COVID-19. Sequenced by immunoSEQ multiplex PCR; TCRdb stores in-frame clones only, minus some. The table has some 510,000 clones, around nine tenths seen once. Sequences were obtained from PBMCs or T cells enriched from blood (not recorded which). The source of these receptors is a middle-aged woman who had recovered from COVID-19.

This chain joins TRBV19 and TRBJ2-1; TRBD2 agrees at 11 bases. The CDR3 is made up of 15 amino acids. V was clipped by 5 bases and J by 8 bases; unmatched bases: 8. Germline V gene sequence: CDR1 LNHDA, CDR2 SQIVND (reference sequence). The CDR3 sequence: CASSGRLAGPHEQFF. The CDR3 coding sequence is TGTGCCAGTAGTGGGAGACTAGCGGGACCCCATGAGCAGTTCTTC.

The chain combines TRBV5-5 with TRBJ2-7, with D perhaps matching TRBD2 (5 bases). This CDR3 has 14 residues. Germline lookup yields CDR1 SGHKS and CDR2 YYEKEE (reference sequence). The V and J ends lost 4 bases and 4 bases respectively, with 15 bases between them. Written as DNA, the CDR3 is TGTGCCAGCAGCCCTCGGACTGCCTCATACGAGCAGTACTTC. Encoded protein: CASSPRTASYEQYF.

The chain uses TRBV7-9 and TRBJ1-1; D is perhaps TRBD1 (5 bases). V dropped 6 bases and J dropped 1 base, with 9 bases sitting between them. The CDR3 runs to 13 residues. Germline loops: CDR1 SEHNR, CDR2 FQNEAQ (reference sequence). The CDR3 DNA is TGTGCCAGCAGGGAACAGGAGAACACTGAAGCTTTCTTT. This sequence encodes CASREQENTEAFF.

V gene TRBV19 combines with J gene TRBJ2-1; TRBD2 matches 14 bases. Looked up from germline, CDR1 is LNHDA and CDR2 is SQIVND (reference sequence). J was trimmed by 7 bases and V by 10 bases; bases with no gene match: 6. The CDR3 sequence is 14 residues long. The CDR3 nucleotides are TGTGCCACCACCGGGACTAGCGGGAGAAATGAGCAGTTCTTC. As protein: CATTGTSGRNEQFF. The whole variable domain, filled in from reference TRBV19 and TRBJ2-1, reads DGGITQSPKYLFRKEGQNVTLSCEQNLNHDAMYWYRQDPGQGLRLIYYSQIVNDFQKGDIAEGYSVSREKKESFPLTVTSAQKNPTAFYLCATTGTSGRNEQFFGPGTRLTVL.

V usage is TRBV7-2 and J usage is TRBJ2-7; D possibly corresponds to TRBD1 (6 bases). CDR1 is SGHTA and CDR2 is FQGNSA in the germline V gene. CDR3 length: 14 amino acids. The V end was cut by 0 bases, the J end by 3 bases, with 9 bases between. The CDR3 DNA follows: TGTGCCAGCAGCTTAGCGGGGGCGGGCTACGAGCAGTACTTC. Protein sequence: CASSLAGAGYEQYF.

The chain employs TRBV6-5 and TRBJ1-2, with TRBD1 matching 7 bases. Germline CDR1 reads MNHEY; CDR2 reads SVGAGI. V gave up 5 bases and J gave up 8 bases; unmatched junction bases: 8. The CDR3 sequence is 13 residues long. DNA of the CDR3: TGTGCCAGCAGTCCGACAGGGCTTGGAGGCTACACCTTC. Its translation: CASSPTGLGGYTF.

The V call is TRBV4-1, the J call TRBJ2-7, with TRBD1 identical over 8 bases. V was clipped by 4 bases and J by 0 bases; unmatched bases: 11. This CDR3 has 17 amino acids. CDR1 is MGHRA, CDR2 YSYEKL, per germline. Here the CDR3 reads CASSRIPGTGTSYEQYF. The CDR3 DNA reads TGCGCCAGCAGCCGCATCCCCGGGACAGGAACCTCCTACGAGCAGTACTTC.

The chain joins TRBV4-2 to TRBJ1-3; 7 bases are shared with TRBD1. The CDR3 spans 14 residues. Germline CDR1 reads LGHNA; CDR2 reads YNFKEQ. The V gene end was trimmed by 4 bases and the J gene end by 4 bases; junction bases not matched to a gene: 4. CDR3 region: CASSPDRSGNTIYF. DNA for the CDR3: TGTGCCAGCAGCCCGGACAGGAGCGGAAACACCATATATTTT.

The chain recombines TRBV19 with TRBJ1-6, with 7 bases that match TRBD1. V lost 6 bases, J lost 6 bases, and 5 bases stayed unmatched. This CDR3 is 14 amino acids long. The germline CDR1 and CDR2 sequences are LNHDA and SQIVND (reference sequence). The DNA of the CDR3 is TGTGCCAGTAGCCCGGGACAGCTTAATTCACCCCTCCACTTT. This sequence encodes CASSPGQLNSPLHF.

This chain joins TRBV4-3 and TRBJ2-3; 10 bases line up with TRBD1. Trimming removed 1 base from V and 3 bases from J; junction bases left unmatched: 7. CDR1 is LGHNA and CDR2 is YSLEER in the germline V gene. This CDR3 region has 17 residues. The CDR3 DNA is TGCGCCAGCAGCCAAGCCTGGGGGGGACAGGGGACAGATACGCAGTATTTT. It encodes CASSQAWGGQGTDTQYF.

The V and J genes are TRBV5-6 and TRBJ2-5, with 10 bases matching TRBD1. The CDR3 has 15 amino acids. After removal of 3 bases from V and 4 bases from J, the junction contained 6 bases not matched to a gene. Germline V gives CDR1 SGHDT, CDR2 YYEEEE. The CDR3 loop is CASSSRQGARETQYF. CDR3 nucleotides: TGTGCCAGCAGCTCCCGACAGGGGGCCAGAGAGACCCAGTACTTC. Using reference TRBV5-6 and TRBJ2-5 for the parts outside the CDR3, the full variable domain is DAGVTQSPTHLIKTRGQQVTLRCSPKSGHDTVSWYQQALGQGPQFIFQYYEEEERQRGNFPDRFSGHQFPNYSSELNVNALLLGDSALYLCASSSRQGARETQYFGPGTRLLVL.

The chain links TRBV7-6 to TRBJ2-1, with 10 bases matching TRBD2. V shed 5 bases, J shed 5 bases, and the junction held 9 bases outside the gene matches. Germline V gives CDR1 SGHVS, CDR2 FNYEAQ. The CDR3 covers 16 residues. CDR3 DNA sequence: TGTGCCAGCAGCCCCCTACTAGCGGGACCGAACAATGAGCAGTTCTTC. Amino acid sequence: CASSPLLAGPNNEQFF.

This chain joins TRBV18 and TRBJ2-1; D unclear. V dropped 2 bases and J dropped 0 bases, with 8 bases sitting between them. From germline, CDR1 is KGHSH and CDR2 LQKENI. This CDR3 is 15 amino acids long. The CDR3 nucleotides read TGTGCCAGCTCACCAGGCCTTATCTCCTACAATGAGCAGTTCTTC. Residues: CASSPGLISYNEQFF.

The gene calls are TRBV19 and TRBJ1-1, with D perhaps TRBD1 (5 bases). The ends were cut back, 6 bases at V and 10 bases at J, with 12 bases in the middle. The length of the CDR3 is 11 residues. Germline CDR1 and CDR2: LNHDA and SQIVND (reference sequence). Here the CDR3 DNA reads TGTGCCAGTAGCATCCGCGGGGGAGCTTTCTTT. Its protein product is CASSIRGGAFF.

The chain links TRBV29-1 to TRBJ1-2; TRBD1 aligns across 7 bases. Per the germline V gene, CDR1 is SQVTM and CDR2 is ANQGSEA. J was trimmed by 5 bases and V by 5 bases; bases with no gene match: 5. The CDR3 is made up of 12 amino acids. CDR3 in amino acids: CSVWVQGYGYTF. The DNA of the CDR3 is TGCAGCGTTTGGGTACAGGGGTATGGCTACACCTTC.

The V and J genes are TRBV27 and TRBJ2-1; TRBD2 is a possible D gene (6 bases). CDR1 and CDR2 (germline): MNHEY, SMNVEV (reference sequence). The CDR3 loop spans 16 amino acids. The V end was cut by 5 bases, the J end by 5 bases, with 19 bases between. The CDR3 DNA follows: TGTGCCAGCAGTCCTCGACTAGAAGTGGTCAACAATGAGCAGTTCTTC. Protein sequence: CASSPRLEVVNNEQFF.

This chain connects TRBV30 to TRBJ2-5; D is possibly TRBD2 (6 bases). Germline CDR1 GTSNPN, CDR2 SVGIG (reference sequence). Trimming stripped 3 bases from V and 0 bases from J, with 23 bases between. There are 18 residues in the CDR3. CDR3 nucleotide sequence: TGTGCCTGGAGGGCGCTTCGACTAGTCCTTGGATACCAAGAGACCCAGTACTTC. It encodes CAWRALRLVLGYQETQYF. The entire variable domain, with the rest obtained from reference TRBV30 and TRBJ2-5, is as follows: SQTIHQWPATLVQPVGSPLSLECTVEGTSNPNLYWYRQAAGRGLQLLFYSVGIGQISSEVPQNLSASRPQDRQFILSSKKLLLSDSGFYLCAWRALRLVLGYQETQYFGPGTRLLVL.